One sample yielded the 25 T cell receptor beta chains listed below, sequenced in a study of blood T cell repertoires in COVID-19. Only in-frame clones appear in the TCRdb table, and some are missing; sequencing was by immunoSEQ multiplex PCR. The repertoire includes about 66,000 clones, roughly 88% of them detected once, and 3% to 4.5% sits in the top ten. Material for sequencing was peripheral blood. The receptors come from a man in his sixties or seventies with acute or convalescent COVID-19.

The chain's CDR3 is CASSSGGWGDTEAFF. DNA for the CDR3: TGTGCCAGCAGCTCAGGGGGCTGGGGGGACACTGAAGCTTTCTTT. This chain connects TRBV7-9 to TRBJ1-1; 8 bases are a match to TRBD1. Germline CDR1 is SEHNR and CDR2 is FQNEAQ (reference sequence). V gave up 4 bases and J gave up 3 bases; unmatched junction bases: 7. The CDR3 is 15 amino acids.

The chain links TRBV7-2 to TRBJ2-7; no clear D. CDR3 size: 12 residues. Per the germline V gene, CDR1 is SGHTA and CDR2 is FQGNSA. V was clipped by 5 bases and J by 2 bases, with 7 bases between them. The CDR3 reads CASSLSAYEQYF. The CDR3 nucleotides are TGTGCCAGCAGCCTCTCCGCCTACGAGCAGTACTTC.

V gene TRBV6-5 combines with J gene TRBJ2-7; D is undetermined. The germline V gene encodes CDR1 MNHEY and CDR2 SVGAGI. Trimming removed 5 bases from V and 0 bases from J, with 11 bases in between. The CDR3 covers 14 residues. The CDR3 loop is CASSPQVFSYEQYF. The CDR3 nucleotides are TGTGCCAGCAGTCCGCAGGTGTTCTCCTACGAGCAGTACTTC.

This chain joins TRBV19 and TRBJ1-1; 7 nucleotides align to TRBD1. J gave up 5 bases and V 3 bases, and 3 bases lay outside the gene matches. Germline V gives CDR1 LNHDA, CDR2 SQIVND (reference sequence). The CDR3 is 13 amino acids. CDR3 in amino acids: CASSMEGATEAFF. As DNA, the CDR3 is TGTGCCAGTAGTATGGAGGGGGCAACTGAAGCTTTCTTT.

V and J are TRBV15 and TRBJ2-5, with TRBD1 matching over 9 bases. The CDR3 length is 16 residues. Germline loops: CDR1 LNHNV, CDR2 YYDKDF (reference sequence). V dropped 3 bases and J dropped 4; count of bases not matched to a gene: 9. The CDR3 here is CATSRDGQGWGETQYF. The CDR3, as DNA: TGTGCCACCAGCAGGGACGGACAGGGGTGGGGAGAGACCCAGTACTTC.

This chain's CDR3 is CASSRDSNYGYTF. DNA of the CDR3: TGTGCCAGCAGTCGGGACAGTAACTATGGCTACACCTTC. The J gene is TRBJ1-2, the V gene TRBV2; 7 bases match TRBD1. The V gene end was trimmed by 5 bases and the J gene end by 1 base; junction bases not matched to a gene: 1. The CDR3 has 13 amino acids. Looked up from germline, CDR1 is SNHLY and CDR2 is FYNNEI.

The rearrangement joins TRBV9 to TRBJ2-3, with D hard to call. Germline-derived CDR1 and CDR2 are SGDLS and YYNGEE. The CDR3 sequence is 15 residues long. V gave up 4 bases and J gave up 2 bases, with 14 bases separating them. The CDR3 DNA reads TGTGCCAGCAGCCCCCGGGTGCAATTCACAGATACGCAGTATTTT. Protein product: CASSPRVQFTDTQYF. The variable domain in full, completed from reference TRBV9 and TRBJ2-3, reads DSGVTQTPKHLITATGQRVTLRCSPRSGDLSVYWYQQSLDQGLQFLIQYYNGEERAKGNILERFSAQQFPDLHSELNLSSLELGDSALYFCASSPRVQFTDTQYFGPGTRLTVL.

The J gene is TRBJ2-7, the V gene TRBV19, with 7 bases lining up with TRBD1. The CDR3 spans 13 residues. J lost 4 bases, V lost 7 bases, and 7 bases had no gene match. CDR1 is LNHDA, CDR2 SQIVND, per germline (reference sequence). The CDR3 sequence: CASNQGVGYEQYF. CDR3 nucleotides: TGTGCCAGTAATCAGGGGGTTGGGTACGAGCAGTACTTC.

The V call is TRBV4-2, the J call TRBJ1-3; D is perhaps TRBD1 (6 bases). V shed 1 base and J shed 4 bases, with 11 bases lying between them. From germline, CDR1 is LGHNA and CDR2 YNFKEQ. This CDR3 contains 15 residues. CDR3 nucleotide sequence: TGTGCCAGCAGCCAAGGCTCAGGGGTGGGAAACACCATATATTTT. Amino acids: CASSQGSGVGNTIYF.

CDR3 sequence reads: CASSTRQGATEAFF. The CDR3 nucleotides read TGTGCCAGCAGCACCCGACAGGGGGCGACTGAAGCTTTCTTT. The genes are TRBV5-4 and TRBJ1-1, with 10 bases fitting TRBD1. Germline V gene sequence: CDR1 SGHNT, CDR2 YYREEE (reference sequence). The CDR3 contains 14 residues. Trimming took 4 bases from V and 5 from J; bases not matched to a gene: 5. Full variable domain (remainder filled in from reference TRBV5-4 and TRBJ1-1): ETGVTQSPTHLIKTRGQQVTLRCSSQSGHNTVSWYQQALGQGPQFIFQYYREEENGRGNFPPRFSGLQFPNYSSELNVNALELDDSALYLCASSTRQGATEAFFGQGTRLTVV.

The V gene is TRBV19, the J gene TRBJ1-2; 8 nucleotides match TRBD1. V shed 5 bases and J 7 bases; nucleotides not matched to a gene: 12. The CDR3 covers 15 residues. The V gene's germline CDR1 is LNHDA and CDR2 SQIVND (reference sequence). Written as DNA, the CDR3 is TGTGCCAGTAGTCACCCCGGACAGGGTAAAGGTGGCTACACCTTC. Its protein product is CASSHPGQGKGGYTF.

V and J are TRBV18 and TRBJ2-4; 12 bases are shared with TRBD1. The CDR3 totals 19 residues. The germline V gene has CDR1 KGHSH and CDR2 LQKENI. With 2 bases clipped from V and 1 base from J, the junction kept 9 bases outside the gene matches. DNA of the CDR3: TGTGCCAGCTCACCATCCGGGACAGGGGGCACGAATGCCAAAAACATTCAGTACTTC. As protein: CASSPSGTGGTNAKNIQYF.

The chain employs TRBV21-1 and TRBJ1-5. TRBV21-1 is deemed a pseudogene. The CDR3 covers 13 residues. CDR3 in amino acids: CASSMRRDQPQHF. CDR3 coding DNA: TGTGCCAGCAGCATGAGGAGGGATCAGCCCCAGCATTTT.

V usage is TRBV9 and J usage is TRBJ1-5; 7 positions agree with TRBD1. The CDR3 length is 15 residues. V lost 2 bases and J lost 0; bases outside the gene matches: 2. Germline CDR1 reads SGDLS; CDR2 reads YYNGEE. The CDR3 region is CASSVGTASNQPQHF. The CDR3 nucleotides are TGTGCCAGCAGCGTGGGGACAGCTAGCAATCAGCCCCAGCATTTT.

The rearrangement joins TRBV7-2 to TRBJ1-1, with a weak D call TRBD1 (6 bases). The germline V and J ends were trimmed by 5 bases and 2 bases, with 15 bases remaining between them. Germline CDR1 is SGHTA and CDR2 is FQGNSA. This CDR3 is built from 15 residues. CDR3 region: CASSADRNTNTEAFF. For the CDR3, the DNA is TGTGCCAGCAGCGCCGACAGGAACACCAACACTGAAGCTTTCTTT.

The chain couples TRBV2 to TRBJ1-3, with D perhaps matching TRBD1 (5 bases). Germline values: CDR1 SNHLY, CDR2 FYNNEI. This CDR3 has 15 residues. Between the trimmed V and J ends, which lost 6 bases and 3 bases, there was a span of 15 bases. CDR3 DNA sequence: TGTGCCAGCAGGCCCCAGGGAGGGTATGGAAACACCATATATTTT. It is translated as CASRPQGGYGNTIYF.

The V and J genes are TRBV9 and TRBJ2-3; 12 bases align to TRBD1. The CDR3 spans 15 residues. The V segment lost 0 bases and the J segment 8 bases; nucleotides outside the gene matches: 4. The germline CDR1 and CDR2 sequences are SGDLS and YYNGEE. The CDR3 region has the DNA TGTGCCAGCAGCGTAGGGGGACAGGGGGCAGGTACGCAGTATTTT. Amino acids: CASSVGGQGAGTQYF.

V gene TRBV2 combines with J gene TRBJ2-3; D may be TRBD2 (6 bases). The CDR3 runs to 16 residues. The V gene's germline CDR1 is SNHLY and CDR2 FYNNEI. The ends were cut back, 5 bases at V and 3 bases at J, with 18 bases in the middle. This CDR3 reads CASSTRNGGKTDTQYF. CDR3 DNA sequence: TGTGCCAGCAGTACCAGGAACGGGGGTAAGACAGATACGCAGTATTTT.

CDR3 sequence reads: CASSPMGEEEKLFF. The DNA for the CDR3 is TGTGCCAGCAGCCCCATGGGGGAGGAGGAAAAACTGTTTTTT. This chain uses TRBV7-6 with TRBJ1-4; D possibly corresponds to TRBD1 (5 bases). The germline V gene encodes CDR1 SGHVS and CDR2 FNYEAQ. This CDR3 region has 14 residues. V was cut by 5 bases and J by 8 bases, with 15 bases left in between.

V and J are TRBV30 and TRBJ2-1; D possibly corresponds to TRBD1 (5 bases). Germline V lookup: CDR1 GTSNPN, CDR2 SVGIG (reference sequence). Trimming left V 1 base short and J 5 bases short, with 9 bases between. The CDR3 runs to 13 residues. The CDR3 DNA sequence: TGTGCCTGGAGTGCCACAGGAGACAATGAGCAGTTCTTC. Its translation: CAWSATGDNEQFF.

CDR3 sequence (DNA): TGTGCCACCAGCGGGGGGGCGGTGAAGGCAGATACGCAGTATTTT. This gives the protein CATSGGAVKADTQYF. This chain uses TRBV15 with TRBJ2-3; D is possibly TRBD2 (7 bases). There are 15 residues in the CDR3. V shed 5 bases and J shed 4 bases, with 16 bases lying between them. Germline CDR1 is LNHNV and CDR2 is YYDKDF (reference sequence).

The J gene is TRBJ1-2, the V gene TRBV4-2; D remains ambiguous. The CDR3 is 12 amino acids. Trimming stripped 0 bases from V and 8 bases from J, with 7 bases between. The germline V gene has CDR1 LGHNA and CDR2 YNFKEQ. CDR3 DNA sequence: TGTGCCAGCAGCCAAGATAGGAGCGGCTACACCTTC. It is translated as CASSQDRSGYTF.

The CDR3 loop reads CATSDLDSQGYTF. The DNA for the CDR3 is TGTGCCACCAGTGATCTGGACAGCCAGGGCTACACCTTC. V gene TRBV24-1 combines with J gene TRBJ1-2; a possible D gene is TRBD1 (6 bases). The CDR3 length is 13 residues. Looked up from germline, CDR1 is KGHDR and CDR2 is SFDVKD. The V end was cut by 3 bases, the J end by 8 bases, with 12 bases between.

This chain links TRBV11-2 with TRBJ1-1, with D unclear. V was shortened by 1 base and J by 4 bases, with 7 bases between the two germline ends. Germline values: CDR1 SGHAT, CDR2 FQNNGV. The CDR3 runs to 13 residues. The CDR3 region has the DNA TGTGCCAGCAGCTTAGTGATGAGCACTGAAGCTTTCTTT. This gives the protein CASSLVMSTEAFF.

The V gene is TRBV28, the J gene TRBJ1-4, with 8 bases matching TRBD1. CDR1 is MDHEN and CDR2 is SYDVKM in the germline V gene. The junction had 8 bases not matched to a gene; V was cut back by 6 bases and J by 8 bases. The CDR3 has 14 amino acids. The CDR3 sequence: CASSTDRVGEKLFF. As DNA, the CDR3 is TGTGCCAGCAGCACGGACAGGGTGGGAGAAAAACTGTTTTTT.